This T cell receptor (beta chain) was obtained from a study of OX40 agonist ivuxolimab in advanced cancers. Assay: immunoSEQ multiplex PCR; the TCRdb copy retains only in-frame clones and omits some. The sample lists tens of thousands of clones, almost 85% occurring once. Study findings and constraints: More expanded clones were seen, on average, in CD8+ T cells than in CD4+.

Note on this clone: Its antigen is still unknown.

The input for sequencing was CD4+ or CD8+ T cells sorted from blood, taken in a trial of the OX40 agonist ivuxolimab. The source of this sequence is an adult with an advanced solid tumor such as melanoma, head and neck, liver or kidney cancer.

The CDR3 region has the DNA TGTGCCAGCAGTGTGGGCAGGGAAGTGGAGGAGCAGTTCTTC. Translated: CASSVGREVEEQFF. The chain has TRBV2 and TRBJ2-1, with D perhaps TRBD1 (5 bases). Germline-derived CDR1 and CDR2 are SNHLY and FYNNEI. There are 14 residues in the CDR3. V lost 4 bases and J lost 10, with 17 bases in between.